This TCR beta chain was documented in a study of breast tumors, draining lymph nodes, adjacent tissues. As to this clonotype: The antigen remains undetermined. A read error may be the cause here, since a much bigger clone is one base away.

Regarding the study as a whole: Tumor repertoires ranked between lymph nodes and nontumor tissue in diversity, with V and J gene preferences. Most tumor T cells seemingly derive from lymph node, then expand in tumor. Luminal-like breast cancer showed significantly greater tumor-nontumor repertoire similarity than basal-like breast cancer did.

From the multiplex PCR reads, TCRdb called clonotypes with MiXCR, one entry per CDR3 protein. The sample has 150,000 to 200,000 distinct CDR3 sequences; 33% are singletons. Breast cancer patients provided tissue from their axillary draining lymph nodes. The CDR3 has 14 amino acids. The germline gives CDR1 SGHRS, CDR2 YFSETQ. This clonotype was sampled from a female donor with breast cancer. Some clones in this sample may be carry-over from other donors' samples. The chain recombines TRBV5-1 with TRBJ2-5, with 7 bases aligning to TRBD2. The sequencing sample was made of axillary lymph node tissue. CDR3 loop: CASSFTAGQEAQYF. CDR3 DNA: TGCGCCAGCAGCTTTACAGCGGGGCAAGAGGCCCAGTACTTC.